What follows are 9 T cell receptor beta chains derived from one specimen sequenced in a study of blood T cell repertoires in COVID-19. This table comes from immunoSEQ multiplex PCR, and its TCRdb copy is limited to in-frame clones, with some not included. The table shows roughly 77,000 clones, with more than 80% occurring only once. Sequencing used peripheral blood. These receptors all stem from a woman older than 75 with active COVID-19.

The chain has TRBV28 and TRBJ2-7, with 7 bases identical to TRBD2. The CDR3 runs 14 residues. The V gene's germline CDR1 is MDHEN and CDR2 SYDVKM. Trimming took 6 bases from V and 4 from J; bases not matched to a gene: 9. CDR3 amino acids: CASSLGGKSYEQYF. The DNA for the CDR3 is TGTGCCAGCAGCCTGGGGGGGAAGAGTTACGAGCAGTACTTC.

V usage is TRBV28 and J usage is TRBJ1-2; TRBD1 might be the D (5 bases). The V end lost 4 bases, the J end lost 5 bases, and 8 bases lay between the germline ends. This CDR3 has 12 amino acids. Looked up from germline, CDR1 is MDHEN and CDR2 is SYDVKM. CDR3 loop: CASSWGRYGYTF. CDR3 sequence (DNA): TGTGCCAGCAGTTGGGGCCGGTATGGCTACACCTTC.

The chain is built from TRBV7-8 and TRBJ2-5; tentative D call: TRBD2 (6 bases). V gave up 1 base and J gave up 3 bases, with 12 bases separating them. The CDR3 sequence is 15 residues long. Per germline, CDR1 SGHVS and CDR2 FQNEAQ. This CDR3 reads CASSLGFQREETQYF. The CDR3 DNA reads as TGTGCCAGCAGCTTAGGGTTCCAGCGGGAAGAGACCCAGTACTTC.

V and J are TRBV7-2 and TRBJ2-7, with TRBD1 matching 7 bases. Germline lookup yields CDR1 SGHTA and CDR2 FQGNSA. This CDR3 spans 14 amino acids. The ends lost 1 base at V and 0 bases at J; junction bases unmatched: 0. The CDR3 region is CASSLDRGSYEQYF. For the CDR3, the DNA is TGTGCCAGCAGCTTAGACAGGGGCTCCTACGAGCAGTACTTC.

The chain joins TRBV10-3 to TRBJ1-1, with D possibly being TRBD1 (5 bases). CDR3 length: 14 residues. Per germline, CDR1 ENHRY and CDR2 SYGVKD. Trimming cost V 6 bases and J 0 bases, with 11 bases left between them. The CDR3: CAIRNSGMNTEAFF. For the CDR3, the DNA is TGTGCCATCAGAAATTCAGGGATGAACACTGAAGCTTTCTTT.

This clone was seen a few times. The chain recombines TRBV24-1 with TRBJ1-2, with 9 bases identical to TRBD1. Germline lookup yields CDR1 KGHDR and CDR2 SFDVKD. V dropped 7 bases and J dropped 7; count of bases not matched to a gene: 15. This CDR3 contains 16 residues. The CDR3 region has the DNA TGTGCCACCAGGGAAGAACAGGGGGCGAGATACGGTGGCTACACCTTC. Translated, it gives CATREEQGARYGGYTF.

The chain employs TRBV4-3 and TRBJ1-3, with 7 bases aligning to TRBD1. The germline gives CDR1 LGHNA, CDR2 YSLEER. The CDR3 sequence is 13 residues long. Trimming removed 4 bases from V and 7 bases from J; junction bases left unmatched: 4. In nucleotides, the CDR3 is TGCGCCAGCAGCCTTGACAGGGTCAACACCATATATTTT. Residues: CASSLDRVNTIYF.

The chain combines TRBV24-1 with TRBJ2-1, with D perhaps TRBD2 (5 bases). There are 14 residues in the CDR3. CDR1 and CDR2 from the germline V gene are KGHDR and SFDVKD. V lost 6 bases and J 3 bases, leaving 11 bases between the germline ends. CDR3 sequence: CATSHWENYNEQFF. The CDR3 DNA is TGTGCCACCAGTCACTGGGAGAACTACAATGAGCAGTTCTTC.

CDR3 protein: CASSESLRRSSTDTQYF. CDR3 sequence (DNA): TGCGCCAGCAGTGAGTCGTTACGGAGGTCTAGCACAGATACGCAGTATTTT. This chain connects TRBV10-1 to TRBJ2-3; the D gene is possibly TRBD2 (5 bases). From germline, CDR1 is WNHNN and CDR2 SYGVQD (reference sequence). V lost 0 bases to trimming and J lost 0 bases, with 13 bases between them. The CDR3 totals 17 residues.